This passage covers 19 T cell receptor beta chains from one sample sequenced in a study of shared clonotypes between healthy human individuals. Measured with immunoSEQ multiplex PCR; TCRdb has only the in-frame clones, and not every one. The sample yields about 1.5 million clones, around 98% seen once. Sequencing was carried out using naive CD4+ T cells sorted from blood. Subset in this sample: CD45RA+ positively selected. All receptors come from a man aged 25 to 45 in good health.

This rearrangement joins TRBV28 to TRBJ2-7; D is possibly TRBD1 (6 bases). This CDR3 has 14 amino acids. Germline V gives CDR1 MDHEN, CDR2 SYDVKM. Trimming stripped 6 bases from V and 0 bases from J, with 12 bases between. The CDR3 protein is CASSKGERSYEQYF. CDR3 DNA sequence: TGTGCCAGCAGCAAGGGGGAGCGCTCCTACGAGCAGTACTTC.

Only one count was recorded for this clone. The chain employs TRBV6-6 and TRBJ1-5, with TRBD1 as a possible D gene (6 bases). This CDR3 comprises 16 residues. The V gene's germline CDR1 is MNHNY and CDR2 SVGAGI (reference sequence). V lost 0 bases and J lost 6, with 15 bases in between. This chain's CDR3 is CASSYSSVGGGQPQHF. In DNA form, the CDR3 reads TGTGCCAGCAGTTACTCGAGTGTAGGGGGGGGTCAGCCCCAGCATTTT.

V gene TRBV9 combines with J gene TRBJ2-5; 7 bases fit TRBD2. This CDR3 contains 14 residues. Germline V gene data show CDR1 as SGDLS and CDR2 as YYNGEE. V trimming: 4 bases; J trimming: 7 bases; junction bases outside the gene matches: 10. DNA of the CDR3: TGTGCCAGCAGCTCGCAAGGACTAGTCGGGACCCAGTACTTC. Translation gives CASSSQGLVGTQYF.

The chain recombines TRBV5-6 with TRBJ2-1; no clear D gene. Per the germline V gene, CDR1 is SGHDT and CDR2 is YYEEEE. V was trimmed by 3 bases and J by 2 bases, leaving 3 bases between them. This CDR3 comprises 12 residues. As DNA, the CDR3 is TGTGCCAGCAGCTCACCCTACAATGAGCAGTTCTTC. Its protein is CASSSPYNEQFF. Complete variable domain (other parts from reference TRBV5-6 and TRBJ2-1): DAGVTQSPTHLIKTRGQQVTLRCSPKSGHDTVSWYQQALGQGPQFIFQYYEEEERQRGNFPDRFSGHQFPNYSSELNVNALLLGDSALYLCASSSPYNEQFFGPGTRLTVL.

The DNA for the CDR3 is TGCGCCAGCAGTATAGCGGGAGGTTTCCAAGAGACCCAGTACTTC. Translation: CASSIAGGFQETQYF. This chain links TRBV5-1 with TRBJ2-5; 10 positions match TRBD2. The CDR3 loop spans 15 amino acids. The germline V gene has CDR1 SGHRS and CDR2 YFSETQ. V gave up 5 bases and J gave up 1 base; unmatched junction bases: 5.

The chain uses TRBV28 and TRBJ1-5, with a possible D match to TRBD1 (6 bases). This CDR3 is 17 amino acids long. Trimming took off 2 bases at V and 1 base at J, with 15 bases between the two ends. Germline CDR1 is MDHEN and CDR2 is SYDVKM. The CDR3 protein is CASSLLAGGWSNQPQHF. CDR3 DNA: TGTGCCAGCAGTTTACTTGCCGGGGGCTGGAGCAATCAGCCCCAGCATTTT. Variable domain in full (rest from reference TRBV28 and TRBJ1-5): DVKVTQSSRYLVKRTGEKVFLECVQDMDHENMFWYRQDPGLGLRLIYFSYDVKMKEKGDIPEGYSVSREKKERFSLILESASTNQTSMYLCASSLLAGGWSNQPQHFGDGTRLSIL.

This chain links TRBV5-1 with TRBJ2-5, with D maybe TRBD2 (5 bases). Germline V gene sequence: CDR1 SGHRS, CDR2 YFSETQ. The CDR3 runs 16 residues. V was shortened by 4 bases and J by 3 bases, with 19 bases between the two germline ends. Here the CDR3 DNA reads TGCGCCAGCAGCCGTCCTCAACCGAGGGCCGAAGAGACCCAGTACTTC. This translates into CASSRPQPRAEETQYF.

V and J are TRBV10-1 and TRBJ2-7; 13 positions match TRBD2. There are 15 residues in the CDR3. Trimming at V came to 6 bases and at J to 3 bases, leaving 5 bases not matched to a gene. Per the germline V gene, CDR1 is WNHNN and CDR2 is SYGVQD (reference sequence). The CDR3 sequence: CASSLGLAGYYEQYF. CDR3 nucleotide sequence: TGCGCCAGCAGCTTGGGACTAGCGGGATACTACGAGCAGTACTTC.

V and J are TRBV7-9 and TRBJ1-5; D might be TRBD1 (6 bases). Germline values: CDR1 SEHNR, CDR2 FQNEAQ (reference sequence). The CDR3 sequence is 14 residues long. Trimming left V 6 bases short and J 1 base short, with 10 bases between. CDR3 DNA: TGTGCCAGCAGTGTAACAGGGAGCAATCAGCCCCAGCATTTT. It encodes CASSVTGSNQPQHF.

J is TRBJ1-2 and V is TRBV7-2; 10 positions match TRBD1. The ends lost 5 bases at V and 7 bases at J; junction bases unmatched: 7. There are 14 residues in the CDR3. Germline CDR1 reads SGHTA; CDR2 reads FQGNSA. The CDR3: CASSPGQGFRGYTF. CDR3 nucleotides: TGTGCCAGCAGCCCGGGACAGGGGTTTCGTGGCTACACCTTC.

The chain joins TRBV9 to TRBJ1-4; 7 bases map to TRBD1. There are 15 residues in the CDR3. V was clipped by 3 bases and J by 7 bases; unmatched bases: 9. Looked up from germline, CDR1 is SGDLS and CDR2 is YYNGEE. The DNA of the CDR3 is TGTGCCAGCAGCGCTCAGACAGGGCGTTCTGAAAAACTGTTTTTT. Protein sequence: CASSAQTGRSEKLFF.

The rearrangement links TRBV4-3 to TRBJ1-2, with 7 bases aligning to TRBD1. The CDR3 is 13 amino acids. The germline V gene encodes CDR1 LGHNA and CDR2 YSLEER. V trimming: 1 base; J trimming: 7 bases; junction bases outside the gene matches: 3. The CDR3 DNA follows: TGCGCCAGCAGCCAAGGAGGGGGCGCTGGCTACACCTTC. Translation: CASSQGGGAGYTF.

The chain is built from TRBV2 and TRBJ1-5; a possible D gene is TRBD1 (6 bases). Germline assignment: CDR1 SNHLY and CDR2 FYNNEI. This CDR3 comprises 16 residues. V dropped 3 bases and J dropped 6 bases, with 18 bases sitting between them. The CDR3 reads CASSDRGRGVPQPQHF. The CDR3 DNA sequence: TGTGCCAGCAGTGATAGGGGCAGGGGAGTCCCTCAGCCCCAGCATTTT.

This chain joins TRBV7-9 and TRBJ2-1, with D possibly TRBD1 on 5 matching bases. The germline CDR1 and CDR2 sequences are SEHNR and FQNEAQ (reference sequence). The germline V and J ends were trimmed by 5 bases and 5 bases, with 13 bases remaining between them. The CDR3 totals 14 residues. The CDR3 region has the DNA TGTGCCAGCAGCCCGCTTATCAGGGACAATGAGCAGTTCTTC. This translates into CASSPLIRDNEQFF.

The V gene is TRBV18, the J gene TRBJ1-1, with D perhaps matching TRBD1 (5 bases). The CDR3 is 17 residues long. Trimming removed 1 base from V and 5 bases from J, with 20 bases in between. From germline, CDR1 is KGHSH and CDR2 LQKENI. In DNA, the CDR3 is TGTGCCAGCTCACCACAACCCTTTGCAGGGCTTGGGACTGAAGCTTTCTTT. Encoded protein: CASSPQPFAGLGTEAFF.

The rearrangement joins TRBV15 to TRBJ1-4; no reliable D call. Germline V gene lookup returns CDR1 LNHNV and CDR2 YYDKDF (reference sequence). This CDR3 is built from 13 residues. V lost 5 bases and J lost 6, with 10 bases in between. The CDR3 loop reads CATSLQPHEKLFF. CDR3 coding DNA: TGTGCCACCAGCCTCCAGCCCCATGAAAAACTGTTTTTT.

This chain uses TRBV11-2 with TRBJ2-2; 9 nucleotides align to TRBD2. CDR1 and CDR2 (germline): SGHAT, FQNNGV. V lost 5 bases and J lost 6; bases outside the gene matches: 10. The CDR3 loop spans 16 amino acids. The CDR3 DNA reads as TGTGCCAGCAGCCGCGGACTAGCGAGGGTCGCCGGGGAGCTGTTTTTT. The encoded protein is CASSRGLARVAGELFF.

This clone was detected once. The J gene is TRBJ2-2, the V gene TRBV7-8, with D perhaps assigned TRBD1 or TRBD2 (5 bases each). The CDR3 consists of 16 residues. Germline V lookup: CDR1 SGHVS, CDR2 FQNEAQ. V lost 4 bases and J 7 bases, leaving 19 bases between the germline ends. Here the CDR3 DNA reads TGTGCCAGCAGCTCCGCCCCGGGACCCCTAGGCGGGGAGCTGTTTTTT. Translation gives CASSSAPGPLGGELFF. Using reference TRBV7-8 and TRBJ2-2 for the parts outside the CDR3, the full variable domain is GAGVSQSPRYKVAKRGQDVALRCDPISGHVSLFWYQQALGQGPEFLTYFQNEAQLDKSGLPSDRFFAERPEGSVSTLKIQRTQQEDSAVYLCASSSAPGPLGGELFFGEGSRLTVL.

V gene TRBV15 combines with J gene TRBJ2-7, with 10 bases fitting TRBD1. The CDR3 is 15 residues long. J gave up 3 bases and V 0 bases, and 2 bases lay outside the gene matches. CDR1 and CDR2 (germline): LNHNV, YYDKDF (reference sequence). The CDR3 sequence is CATSREGQGDYEQYF. In nucleotides, the CDR3 is TGTGCCACCAGCAGAGAAGGACAGGGGGACTACGAGCAGTACTTC. The full variable domain, with the rest looked up from reference TRBV15 and TRBJ2-7, is DAMVIQNPRYQVTQFGKPVTLSCSQTLNHNVMYWYQQKSSQAPKLLFHYYDKDFNNEADTPDNFQSRRPNTSFCFLDIRSPGLGDTAMYLCATSREGQGDYEQYFGPGTRLTVT.